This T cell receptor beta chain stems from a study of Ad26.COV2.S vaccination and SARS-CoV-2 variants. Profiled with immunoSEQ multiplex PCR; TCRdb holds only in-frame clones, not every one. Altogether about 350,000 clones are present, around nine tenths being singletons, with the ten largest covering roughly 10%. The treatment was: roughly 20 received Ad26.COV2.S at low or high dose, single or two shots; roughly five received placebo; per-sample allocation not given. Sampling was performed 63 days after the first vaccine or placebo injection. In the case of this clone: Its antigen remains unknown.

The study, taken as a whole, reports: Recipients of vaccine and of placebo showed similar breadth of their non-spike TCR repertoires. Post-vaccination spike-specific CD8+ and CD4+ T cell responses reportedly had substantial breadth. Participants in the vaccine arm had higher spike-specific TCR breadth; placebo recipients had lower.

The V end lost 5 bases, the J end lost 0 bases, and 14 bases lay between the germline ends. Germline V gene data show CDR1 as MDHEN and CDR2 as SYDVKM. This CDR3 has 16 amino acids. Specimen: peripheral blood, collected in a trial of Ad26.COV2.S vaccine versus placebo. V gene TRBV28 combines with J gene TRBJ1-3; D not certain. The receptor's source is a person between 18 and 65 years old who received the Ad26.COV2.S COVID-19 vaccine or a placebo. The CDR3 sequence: CASSVSWASSGNTIYF. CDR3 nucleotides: TGTGCCAGCAGTGTATCATGGGCGAGCTCTGGAAACACCATATATTTT.